This is a list of T cell receptor beta chains from one sample in a study of blood T cell repertoires in COVID-19. The repertoire was sequenced with immunoSEQ multiplex PCR; TCRdb's copy has only in-frame clones and lacks some. In the table there are some 350,000 clones, 87% of which are singletons. Input material: peripheral blood. The receptors come from a woman aged 50 to 65 with COVID-19, enrolled during active disease. CDR3s include the opening cysteine and the closing phenylalanine or tryptophan. Fields, in order: V gene, D gene, J gene, clone size, CDR3 DNA, CDR3 protein. D genes are given only for firm matches. A clone size is listed for some rows: how often the clone was seen (once, few, many), or a class if it is expanded.

>TRBV3-1/TRBV3-2|TRBD2|TRBJ2-2|NA
TGTGCCAGCAGCCAAGGCCAGGGACTAGCGGACACCGGGGAGCTGTTTTTT
CASSQGQGLADTGELFF
>TRBV19|NA|TRBJ1-5|NA
TGTGCCAGTAGTACCCCAGGGTCTCAAAGGCCCCAGCATTTT
CASSTPGSQRPQHF
>TRBV18|TRBD1|TRBJ2-5|NA
TGTGCCAGCTCCCGAACAACAGGGGCCGGAGAGACCCAGTACTTC
CASSRTTGAGETQYF
>TRBV5-4|NA|TRBJ2-7|NA
TGTGCCAGCAGCTTGGCTTCACGCAGGGCAGGCGAGCAGTACTTC
CASSLASRRAGEQYF
>TRBV19|NA|TRBJ1-4|NA
TGTGCCAGTAGTAGGAGGGTAAACGAAAAACTGTTTTTT
CASSRRVNEKLFF
>TRBV11-3|NA|TRBJ1-1|NA
TGTGCCAGCAGCCGCCATGGGCAGGGTGAAGCTTTCTTT
CASSRHGQGEAFF
>TRBV29-1|TRBD1|TRBJ1-2|NA
TGCAGCGTTGAAGTGGGACAGATTTATGGCTACACCTTC
CSVEVGQIYGYTF
>TRBV5-4|TRBD1|TRBJ1-2|NA
TGTGCCAGCAGCTTATTCGACAGGGCGGGTTATGGCTACACCTTC
CASSLFDRAGYGYTF
>TRBV13|NA|TRBJ1-4|NA
TGTGCCAGCAGCTTAGGCAGGGCTGCAACTAATGAAAAACTGTTTTTT
CASSLGRAATNEKLFF
>TRBV3-1/TRBV3-2|NA|TRBJ2-5|once
TGTGCCAGCAGCCCGTACCGGGGAAAAGAGACCCAGTACTTC
CASSPYRGKETQYF
>TRBV3-1/TRBV3-2|TRBD2|TRBJ2-3|NA
TGTGCCAGCAGCCTGGCCCCGGGACTAGCGCGCACAGATACGCAGTATTTT
CASSLAPGLARTDTQYF
>TRBV6-5|TRBD1|TRBJ1-1|NA
TGTGCCAGCAGTACTAAAGGGGGCAGGAATGAAGCTTTCTTT
CASSTKGGRNEAFF
>TRBV30|NA|TRBJ1-1|NA
TGTGCCTGGACGATGGGCAGGCTGAACACTGAAGCTTTCTTT
CAWTMGRLNTEAFF
>TRBV27|NA|TRBJ2-3|NA
TGTGCCAGCAGTTTCCAAAAGCCCCCCCGGGGAGATACGCAGTATTTT
CASSFQKPPRGDTQYF
>TRBV7-2|TRBD2|TRBJ2-5|NA
TGTGCCAGCAGCTTGGTCGCAGCGGGAGGTTTCCAAGAGACCCAGTACTTC
CASSLVAAGGFQETQYF
>TRBV19|NA|TRBJ1-2|NA
TGTGCCAGTAGTCCCAGTTTTGGAGCTAACTATGGCTACACCTTC
CASSPSFGANYGYTF
>TRBV3-1/TRBV3-2|NA|TRBJ2-5|NA
TGTGCCAGCAGCTCCGGGTCCTCCGGGGGCCAGTACTTC
CASSSGSSGGQYF
>TRBV4-1|TRBD2|TRBJ2-1|NA
TGCGCCAGCAGCCAAGATTCCTTTGCTGTCGGCGGGAGGAATGAGCAGTTCTTC
CASSQDSFAVGGRNEQFF
>TRBV7-2|NA|TRBJ1-6|NA
TGTGCCAGCAGCCGGACATTGAGCTCCTATAATTCACCCCTCCACTTT
CASSRTLSSYNSPLHF
>TRBV29-1|TRBD1|TRBJ1-5|NA
TGCAGCGCCAGGGACAGCATGCTTGATGGGCCCCAGCATTTT
CSARDSMLDGPQHF
>TRBV24-1|NA|TRBJ2-7|NA
TGTGCCACCAGTGATTCGACAGACGGAGTGGGCGAGCAGTACTTC
CATSDSTDGVGEQYF
>TRBV19|TRBD1|TRBJ2-4|few
TGTGCCAGTCAAGACGGGACAGGGGGCTGGAACATTCAGTACTTC
CASQDGTGGWNIQYF
>TRBV7-8|TRBD2|TRBJ2-7|once
TGTGCCAGCAGCTTAAGGCTCAGCGGGACCTACGAGCAGTACTTC
CASSLRLSGTYEQYF
>TRBV15|NA|TRBJ1-4|NA
TGTGCCACCAGCAGAGGTGGGGGCGCAAACGAAAAACTGTTTTTT
CATSRGGGANEKLFF